Each of the 10 T cell receptor beta chains below was sequenced from the same sample in a study of tissue T cells after allogeneic stem cell transplantation. Here immunoSEQ multiplex PCR was the method, and the copy in TCRdb shows in-frame clones only, minus some. The data show thousands of clones, more than 40% seen once. Time point defined: mouse harvest day 7 after allogeneic transplant. Tail vein injection delivered 10^7 T-cell-depleted bone marrow cells and 10^6 splenic CD5+ T cells. Sequencing was performed on gut tissue. These receptors all come from a female BALB/c mouse given C57BL/6 T cells with graft-versus-host disease after an allogeneic hematopoietic cell transplant.

This clone is a singleton in its sample. The gene symbols are mouse symbols. The DNA ends 1 residue before the CDR3 does, and the rest of the CDR3 is filled in from the germline J gene. The sample has other DNA sequences that encode this CDR3 too. The chain joins TRBV26 to TRBJ1-3; maybe TRBD1 (6 bases). V lost 4 bases and J 0 bases, leaving 10 bases between the germline ends. The CDR3 extends over 15 amino acids. Per germline, CDR1 KGHPV and CDR2 FQNQEV (reference sequence). Partial CDR3 DNA: TGTGCCAGCAGTCCTGGGACAATTTCTGGAAATACGCTCTAT. Amino acids: CASSPGTISGNTLY. The complete CDR3 reads CASSPGTISGNTLYF.

On this clone itself: Gene names and germline refer to mouse. The read gets to within 1 residue of the CDR3 end, and the germline J gene fills in the rest. The J gene is TRBJ1-1, the V gene TRBV26; D unclear. From germline, CDR1 is KGHPV and CDR2 FQNQEV (reference sequence). CDR3 size: 14 residues. V lost 1 base and J 2 bases, leaving 8 bases between the germline ends. Here the CDR3 reads CASSLYAANTEVFF. CDR3 bases read: TGTGCCAGCAGTCTGTACGCAGCCAACACAGAAGTCTTC.

Of note for this clone: Mouse gene names apply. This chain's CDR3 is CASSLTGGRGYEQYF. The part of the CDR3 DNA that was read is TGTGCCAGCTCTCTCACAGGGGGCCGGGGTTATGAACAGTAC. The rearrangement joins TRBV12-2 to TRBJ2-7; TRBD1 matches 9 bases. The read gets to within 1 residue of the CDR3 end, and the germline J gene fills in the rest. This CDR3 is built from 15 residues. Per germline, CDR1 SGHLS and CDR2 HYDKME. Unmatched junction bases numbered 6, after V lost 0 bases and J lost 4 bases.

Concerning this clone: The gene names given are mouse names. Read data end 1 residue before the CDR3 end; the end is taken from the germline J gene. The V and J genes are TRBV12-2 and TRBJ2-7; 9 positions agree with TRBD2. J was trimmed by 3 bases and V by 1 base; bases with no gene match: 3. Germline CDR1 reads SGHLS; CDR2 reads HYDKME. The CDR3 is 14 residues long. The part of the CDR3 DNA that was read is TGTGCCAGCTCTCTTGTCTGGGGGGGCTATGAACAGTAC. Translating it yields CASSLVWGGYEQY. The full CDR3 protein reads CASSLVWGGYEQYF.

This clone appeared a few times. Each gene name is a mouse one. The CDR3 extends 1 residue past the end of the read, so its final part is completed from the germline J gene. This chain links TRBV5 with TRBJ1-1, with a weak D call TRBD1 (6 bases). Germline loops: CDR1 LGHNA, CDR2 YNLKQL (reference sequence). Trimming took 4 bases from V and 1 from J, leaving 10 bases between them. The CDR3 contains 14 residues. The CDR3 DNA, read in part, is TGTGCCAGCAGCCCCCGGGACAAAAACACAGAAGTCTTC. Its translation is CASSPRDKNTEVF. In full, the CDR3 is CASSPRDKNTEVFF.

This clone was counted once. The gene names given are mouse names. Read sequence stops 1 residue before the CDR3 end, and the germline J gene provides the missing end. The chain combines TRBV12-1 with TRBJ2-1; unclear D gene. V was shortened by 4 bases and J by 6 bases, with 9 bases between the two germline ends. Per germline, CDR1 SGHSN and CDR2 HYEKVE. This CDR3 comprises 12 residues. Partial CDR3 DNA: TGTGCCAGCTCCCCCGAGGTTGCTGAGCAGTTC. Encoded protein: CASSPEVAEQF. The whole CDR3 sequence reads CASSPEVAEQFF.

Comment on this clone: Germline and genes: mouse. The CDR3 is cut off 1 residue early in the read; its end comes from the germline J gene. The V gene is TRBV5, the J gene TRBJ2-7; 10 bases are a match to TRBD2. Per the germline V gene, CDR1 is LGHNA and CDR2 is YNLKQL (reference sequence). Unmatched junction bases numbered 2, after V lost 2 bases and J lost 1 base. The CDR3 spans 15 residues. The part of the CDR3 DNA that was read is TGTGCCAGCAGCCAATGGACTGGGGGATCCTATGAACAGTAC. Translating gives CASSQWTGGSYEQY. The complete CDR3 reads CASSQWTGGSYEQYF.

Only a few counts were recorded for this clone. Gene names are the mouse ones. The read ends 1 residue before the CDR3 terminus; that terminus is restored from the germline J gene. This sequence joins TRBV26 and TRBJ2-7; TRBD1 matches at 7 bases. Germline CDR1 is KGHPV and CDR2 is FQNQEV (reference sequence). The CDR3 has 12 amino acids. V lost 6 bases and J lost 5; bases outside the gene matches: 4. Here the CDR3 reads CASSPTGHEQYF. Partial CDR3 DNA: TGTGCCAGCAGCCCGACAGGGCATGAACAGTAC.

There are a few counts of this clone. The genes are named according to mouse. With the read ending 1 residue before the CDR3 end, the germline J gene is used to fill in that end. This sequence joins TRBV15 and TRBJ1-1; D may be TRBD1 (5 bases). Deletions cut 3 bases from V and 4 bases from J, with 9 bases between. The CDR3 runs 13 residues. In germline, CDR1 is SGHND, CDR2 FRSKSL. This CDR3 reads CASSLGEGTEVFF. The sequenced CDR3 bases are TGTGCCAGCAGTTTGGGGGAGGGCACAGAAGTCTTC.

Regarding this clone: The germline and genes are mouse ones. The read ends 1 residue early relative to the CDR3; the germline J gene fills the gap. The J gene is TRBJ1-1, the V gene TRBV26; the D is unclear. The CDR3 has 14 amino acids. From germline, CDR1 is KGHPV and CDR2 FQNQEV (reference sequence). Trimming took 0 bases from V and 0 from J, leaving 5 bases between them. Here the CDR3 reads CASSLSSQNTEVFF. The sequenced part of the CDR3 DNA is TGTGCCAGCAGTCTGTCCTCCCAGAACACAGAAGTCTTC.